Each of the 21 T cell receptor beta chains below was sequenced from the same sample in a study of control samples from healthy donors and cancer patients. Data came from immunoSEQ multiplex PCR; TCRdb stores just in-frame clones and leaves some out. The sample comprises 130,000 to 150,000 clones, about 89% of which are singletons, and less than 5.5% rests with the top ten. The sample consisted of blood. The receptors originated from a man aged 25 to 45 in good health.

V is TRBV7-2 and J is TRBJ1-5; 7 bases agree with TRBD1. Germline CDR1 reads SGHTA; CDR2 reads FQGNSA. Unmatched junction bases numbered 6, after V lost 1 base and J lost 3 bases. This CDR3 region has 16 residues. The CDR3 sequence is CASSLVQGGINQPQHF. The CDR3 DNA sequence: TGTGCCAGCAGCTTAGTCCAGGGGGGTATCAATCAGCCCCAGCATTTT.

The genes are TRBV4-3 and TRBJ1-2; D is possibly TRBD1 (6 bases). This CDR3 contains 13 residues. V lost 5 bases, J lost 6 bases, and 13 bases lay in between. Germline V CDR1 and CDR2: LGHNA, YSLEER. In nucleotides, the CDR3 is TGCGCCAGCAGCGCGGCCAGGGGCGATGGCTACACCTTC. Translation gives CASSAARGDGYTF.

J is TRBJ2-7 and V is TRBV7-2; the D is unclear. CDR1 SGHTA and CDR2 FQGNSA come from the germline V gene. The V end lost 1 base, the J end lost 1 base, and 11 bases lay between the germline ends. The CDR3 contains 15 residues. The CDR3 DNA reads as TGTGCCAGCAGCTTAGGCTCGGTCCCGTCCTACGAGCAGTACTTC. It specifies CASSLGSVPSYEQYF.

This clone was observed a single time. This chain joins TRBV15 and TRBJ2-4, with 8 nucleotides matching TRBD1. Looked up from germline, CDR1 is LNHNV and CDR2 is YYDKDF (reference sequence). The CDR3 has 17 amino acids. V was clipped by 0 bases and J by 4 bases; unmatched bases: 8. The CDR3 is CATSRDGTGNKKNIQYF. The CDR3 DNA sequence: TGTGCCACCAGCAGAGATGGGACAGGCAACAAGAAAAACATTCAGTACTTC.

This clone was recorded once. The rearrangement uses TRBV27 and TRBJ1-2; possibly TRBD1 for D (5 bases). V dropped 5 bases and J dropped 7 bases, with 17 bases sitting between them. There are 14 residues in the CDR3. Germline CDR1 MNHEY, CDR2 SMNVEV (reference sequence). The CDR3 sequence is CASSPGSLGGGYTF. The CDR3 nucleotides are TGTGCCAGCAGTCCCGGATCATTGGGGGGTGGCTACACCTTC.

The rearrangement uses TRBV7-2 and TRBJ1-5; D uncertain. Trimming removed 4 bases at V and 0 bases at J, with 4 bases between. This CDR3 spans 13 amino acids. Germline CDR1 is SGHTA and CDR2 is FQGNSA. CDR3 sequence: CASSYNSNQPQHF. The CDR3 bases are TGTGCCAGCAGCTATAATAGCAATCAGCCCCAGCATTTT. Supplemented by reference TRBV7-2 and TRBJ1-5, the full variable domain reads GAGVSQSPSNKVTEKGKDVELRCDPISGHTALYWYRQSLGQGLEFLIYFQGNSAPDKSGLPSDRFSAERTGGSVSTLTIQRTQQEDSAVYLCASSYNSNQPQHFGDGTRLSIL.

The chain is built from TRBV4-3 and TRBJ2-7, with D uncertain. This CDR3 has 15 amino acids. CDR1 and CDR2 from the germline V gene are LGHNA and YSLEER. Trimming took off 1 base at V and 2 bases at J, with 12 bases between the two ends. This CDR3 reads CASSQVAAVPYEQYF. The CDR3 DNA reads TGCGCCAGCAGCCAAGTTGCGGCGGTCCCCTACGAGCAGTACTTC.

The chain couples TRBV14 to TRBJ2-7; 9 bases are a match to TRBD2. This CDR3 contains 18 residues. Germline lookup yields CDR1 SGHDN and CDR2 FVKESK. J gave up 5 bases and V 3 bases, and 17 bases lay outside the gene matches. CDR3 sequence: CASSQNRMGLAFSNEQYF. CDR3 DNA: TGTGCCAGCAGCCAGAACCGAATGGGACTAGCTTTTTCTAACGAGCAGTACTTC.

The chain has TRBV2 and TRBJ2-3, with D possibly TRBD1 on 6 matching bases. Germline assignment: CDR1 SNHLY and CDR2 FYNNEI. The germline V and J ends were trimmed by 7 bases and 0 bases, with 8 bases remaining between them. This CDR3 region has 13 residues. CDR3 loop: CASITGSTDTQYF. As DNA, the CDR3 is TGTGCCAGCATTACAGGGAGCACAGATACGCAGTATTTT. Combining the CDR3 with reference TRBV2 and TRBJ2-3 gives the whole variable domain EPEVTQTPSHQVTQMGQEVILRCVPISNHLYFYWYRQILGQKVEFLVSFYNNEISEKSEIFDDQFSVERPDGSNFTLKIRSTKLEDSAMYFCASITGSTDTQYFGPGTRLTVL.

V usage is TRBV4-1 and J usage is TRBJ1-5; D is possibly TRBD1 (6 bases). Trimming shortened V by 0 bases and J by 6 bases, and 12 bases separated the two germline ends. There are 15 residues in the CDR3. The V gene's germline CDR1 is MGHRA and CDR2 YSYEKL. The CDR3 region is CASSQESGAGQPQHF. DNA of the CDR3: TGCGCCAGCAGCCAAGAATCGGGGGCGGGTCAGCCCCAGCATTTT.

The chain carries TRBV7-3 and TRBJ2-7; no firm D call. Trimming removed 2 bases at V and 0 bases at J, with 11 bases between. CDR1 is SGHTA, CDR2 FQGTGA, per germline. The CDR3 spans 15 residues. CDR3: CASSLSGRSSYEQYF. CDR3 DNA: TGTGCCAGCAGCTTATCTGGGCGTAGCTCCTACGAGCAGTACTTC.

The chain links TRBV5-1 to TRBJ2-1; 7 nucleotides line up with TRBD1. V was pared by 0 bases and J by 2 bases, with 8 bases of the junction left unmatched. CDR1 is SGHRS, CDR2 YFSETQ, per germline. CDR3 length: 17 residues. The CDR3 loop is CASSLAGPTGAYNEQFF. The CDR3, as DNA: TGCGCCAGCAGCTTGGCAGGGCCCACAGGGGCCTACAATGAGCAGTTCTTC.

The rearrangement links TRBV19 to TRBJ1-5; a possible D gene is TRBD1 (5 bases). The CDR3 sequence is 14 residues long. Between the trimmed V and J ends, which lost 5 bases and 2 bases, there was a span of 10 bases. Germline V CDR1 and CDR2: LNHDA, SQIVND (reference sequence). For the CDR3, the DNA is TGTGCCAGTAGTCTCAACAGGCGCAATCAGCCCCAGCATTTT. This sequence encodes CASSLNRRNQPQHF.

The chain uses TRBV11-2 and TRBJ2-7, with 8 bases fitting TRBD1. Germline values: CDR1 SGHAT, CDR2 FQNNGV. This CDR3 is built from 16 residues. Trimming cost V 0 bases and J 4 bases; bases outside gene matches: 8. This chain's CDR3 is CASSLDLGRQGYEQYF. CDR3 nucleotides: TGTGCCAGCAGCTTAGATCTGGGTAGACAGGGGTACGAGCAGTACTTC.

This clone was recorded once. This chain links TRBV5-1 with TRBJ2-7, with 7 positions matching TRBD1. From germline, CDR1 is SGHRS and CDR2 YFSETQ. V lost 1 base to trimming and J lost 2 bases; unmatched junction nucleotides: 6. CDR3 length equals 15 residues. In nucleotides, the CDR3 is TGCGCCAGCAGCTTGATTGGACAGGCTGCCTACGAGCAGTACTTC. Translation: CASSLIGQAAYEQYF.

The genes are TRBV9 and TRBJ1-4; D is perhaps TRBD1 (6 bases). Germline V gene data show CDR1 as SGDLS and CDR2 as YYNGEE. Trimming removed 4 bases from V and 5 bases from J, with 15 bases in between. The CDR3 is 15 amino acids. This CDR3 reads CASSPTGGGNEKLFF. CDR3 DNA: TGTGCCAGCAGCCCAACTGGGGGCGGGAATGAAAAACTGTTTTTT.

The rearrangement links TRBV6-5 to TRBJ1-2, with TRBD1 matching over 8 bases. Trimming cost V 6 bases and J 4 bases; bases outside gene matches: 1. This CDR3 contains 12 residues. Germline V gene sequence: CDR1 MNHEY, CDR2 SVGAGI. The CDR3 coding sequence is TGTGCCAGCAGGGGACAGGCCTATGGCTACACCTTC. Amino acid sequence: CASRGQAYGYTF.

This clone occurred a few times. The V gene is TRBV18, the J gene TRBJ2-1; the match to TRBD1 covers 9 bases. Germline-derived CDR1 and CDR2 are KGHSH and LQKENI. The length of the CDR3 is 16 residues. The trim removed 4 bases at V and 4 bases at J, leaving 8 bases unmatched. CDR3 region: CASSLTGGGGYNEQFF. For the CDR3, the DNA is TGTGCCAGCTCACTTACAGGGGGCGGAGGTTACAATGAGCAGTTCTTC.

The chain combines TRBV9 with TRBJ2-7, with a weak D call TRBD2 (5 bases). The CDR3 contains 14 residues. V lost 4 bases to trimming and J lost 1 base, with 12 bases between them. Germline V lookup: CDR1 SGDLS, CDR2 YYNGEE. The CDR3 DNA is TGTGCCAGCAGCCTCACAGAGGGTTCCTACGAGCAGTACTTC. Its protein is CASSLTEGSYEQYF.

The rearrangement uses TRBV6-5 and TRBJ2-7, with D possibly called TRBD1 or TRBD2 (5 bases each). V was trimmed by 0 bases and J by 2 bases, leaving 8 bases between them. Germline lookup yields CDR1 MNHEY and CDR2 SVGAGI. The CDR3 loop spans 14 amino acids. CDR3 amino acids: CASSYSRGPYEQYF. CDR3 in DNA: TGTGCCAGCAGTTACTCTCGGGGACCCTACGAGCAGTACTTC.

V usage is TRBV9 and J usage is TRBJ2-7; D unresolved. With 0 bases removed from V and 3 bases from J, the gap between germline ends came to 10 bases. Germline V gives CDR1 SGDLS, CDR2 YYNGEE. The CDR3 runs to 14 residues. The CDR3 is CASSVEVVGYEQYF. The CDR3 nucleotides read TGTGCCAGCAGCGTAGAGGTTGTGGGCTACGAGCAGTACTTC.